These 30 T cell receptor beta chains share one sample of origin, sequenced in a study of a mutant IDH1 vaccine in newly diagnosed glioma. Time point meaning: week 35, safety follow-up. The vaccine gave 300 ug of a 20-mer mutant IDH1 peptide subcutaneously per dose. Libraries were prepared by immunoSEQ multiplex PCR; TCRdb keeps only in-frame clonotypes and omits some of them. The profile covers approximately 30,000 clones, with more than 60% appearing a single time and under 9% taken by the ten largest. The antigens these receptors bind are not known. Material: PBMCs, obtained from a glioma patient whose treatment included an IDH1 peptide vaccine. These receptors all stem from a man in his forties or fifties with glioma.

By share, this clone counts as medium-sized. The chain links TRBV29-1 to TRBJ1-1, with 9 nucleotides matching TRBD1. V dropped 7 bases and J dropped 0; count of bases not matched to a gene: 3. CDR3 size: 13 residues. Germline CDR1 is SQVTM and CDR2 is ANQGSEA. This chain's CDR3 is CSGGDRVNTEAFF. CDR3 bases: TGCAGCGGAGGGGACAGGGTGAACACTGAAGCTTTCTTT.

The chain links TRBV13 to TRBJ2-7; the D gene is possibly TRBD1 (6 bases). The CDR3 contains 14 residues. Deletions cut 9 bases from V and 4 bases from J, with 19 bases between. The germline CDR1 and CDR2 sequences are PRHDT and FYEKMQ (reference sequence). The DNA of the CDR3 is TGTGCCAGGGACTTCTACAGGGACCGATACGAGCAGTACTTC. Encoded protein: CARDFYRDRYEQYF.

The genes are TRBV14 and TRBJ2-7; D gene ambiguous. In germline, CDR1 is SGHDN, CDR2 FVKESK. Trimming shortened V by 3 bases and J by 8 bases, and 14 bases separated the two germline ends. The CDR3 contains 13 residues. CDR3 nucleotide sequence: TGTGCCAGCAGCCAGGGTATCCTCAGCAAGCAGTACTTC. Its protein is CASSQGILSKQYF.

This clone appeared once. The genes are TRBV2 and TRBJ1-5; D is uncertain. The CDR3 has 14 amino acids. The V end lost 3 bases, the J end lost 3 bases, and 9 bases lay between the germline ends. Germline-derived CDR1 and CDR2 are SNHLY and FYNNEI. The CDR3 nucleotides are TGTGCCAGCAGTGACTGGGGTTCCAATCAGCCCCAGCATTTT. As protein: CASSDWGSNQPQHF.

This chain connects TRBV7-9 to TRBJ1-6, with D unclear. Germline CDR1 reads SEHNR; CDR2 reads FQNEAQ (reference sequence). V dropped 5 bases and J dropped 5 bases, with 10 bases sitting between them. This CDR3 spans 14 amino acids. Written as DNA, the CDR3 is TGTGCCAGCAGCCTCGGGGTAAATAATTCACCCCTCCACTTT. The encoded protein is CASSLGVNNSPLHF. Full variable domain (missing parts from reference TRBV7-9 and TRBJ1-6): DTGVSQNPRHKITKRGQNVTFRCDPISEHNRLYWYRQTLGQGPEFLTYFQNEAQLEKSRLLSDRFSAERPKGSFSTLEIQRTEQGDSAMYLCASSLGVNNSPLHFGNGTRLTVT.

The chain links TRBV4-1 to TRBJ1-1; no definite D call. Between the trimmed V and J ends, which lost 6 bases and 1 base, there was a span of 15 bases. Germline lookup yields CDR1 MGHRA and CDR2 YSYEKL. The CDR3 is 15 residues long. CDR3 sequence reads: CASSLLGVKNTEAFF. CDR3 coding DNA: TGCGCCAGCAGTCTCCTTGGGGTTAAGAACACTGAAGCTTTCTTT.

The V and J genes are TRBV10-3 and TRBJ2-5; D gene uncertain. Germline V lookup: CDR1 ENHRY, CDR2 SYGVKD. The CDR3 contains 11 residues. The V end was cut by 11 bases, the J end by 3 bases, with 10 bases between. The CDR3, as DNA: TGTGCCGCAAGGTCCGAAGAGACCCAGTACTTC. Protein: CAARSEETQYF.

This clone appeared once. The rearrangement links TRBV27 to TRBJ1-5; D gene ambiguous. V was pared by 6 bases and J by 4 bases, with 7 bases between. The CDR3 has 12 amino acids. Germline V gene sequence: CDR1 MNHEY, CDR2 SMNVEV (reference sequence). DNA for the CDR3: TGTGCCAGCAGGAATATGAATCAGCCCCAGCATTTT. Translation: CASRNMNQPQHF.

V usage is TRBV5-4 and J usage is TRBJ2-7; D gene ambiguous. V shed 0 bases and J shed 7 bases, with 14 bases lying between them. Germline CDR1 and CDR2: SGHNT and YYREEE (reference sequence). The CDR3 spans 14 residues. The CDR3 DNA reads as TGTGCCAGCAGCTTGGCACAGACGCCTACGGAGCAGTACTTC. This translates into CASSLAQTPTEQYF.

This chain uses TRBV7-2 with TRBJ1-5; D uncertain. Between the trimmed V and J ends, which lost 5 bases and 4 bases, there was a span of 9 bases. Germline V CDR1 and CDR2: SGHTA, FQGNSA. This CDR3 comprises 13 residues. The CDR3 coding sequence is TGTGCCAGCAGCCCCACACGGAATCAGCCCCAGCATTTT. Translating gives CASSPTRNQPQHF.

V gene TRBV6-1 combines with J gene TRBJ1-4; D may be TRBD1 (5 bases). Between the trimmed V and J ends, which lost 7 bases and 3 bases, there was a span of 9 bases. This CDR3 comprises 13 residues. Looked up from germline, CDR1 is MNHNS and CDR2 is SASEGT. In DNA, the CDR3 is TGTGCCAGCATTTCGACAGCTAATGAAAAACTGTTTTTT. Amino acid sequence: CASISTANEKLFF.

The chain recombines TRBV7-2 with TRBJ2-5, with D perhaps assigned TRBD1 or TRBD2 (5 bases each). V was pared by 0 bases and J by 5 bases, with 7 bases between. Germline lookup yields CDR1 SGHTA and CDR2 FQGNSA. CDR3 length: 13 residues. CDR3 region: CASSLAGTETQYF. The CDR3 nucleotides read TGTGCCAGCAGCTTAGCGGGGACGGAGACCCAGTACTTC.

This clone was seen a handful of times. DNA for the CDR3: TGTGCCAGTAGTATAGTCCAGGGACGAGGGGCAAATCAGCCCCAGCATTTT. Translation gives CASSIVQGRGANQPQHF. The V gene is TRBV19, the J gene TRBJ1-5; the D gene is possibly TRBD1 (5 bases). V lost 1 base and J lost 4, with 17 bases in between. Germline V gene data show CDR1 as LNHDA and CDR2 as SQIVND (reference sequence). This CDR3 has 17 amino acids.

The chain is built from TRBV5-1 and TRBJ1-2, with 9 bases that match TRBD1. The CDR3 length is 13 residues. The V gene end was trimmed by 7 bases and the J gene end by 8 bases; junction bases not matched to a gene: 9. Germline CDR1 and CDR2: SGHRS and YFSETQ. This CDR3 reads CASSLWGQGGYTF. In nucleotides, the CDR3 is TGCGCCAGCTCCCTCTGGGGACAGGGAGGCTACACCTTC.

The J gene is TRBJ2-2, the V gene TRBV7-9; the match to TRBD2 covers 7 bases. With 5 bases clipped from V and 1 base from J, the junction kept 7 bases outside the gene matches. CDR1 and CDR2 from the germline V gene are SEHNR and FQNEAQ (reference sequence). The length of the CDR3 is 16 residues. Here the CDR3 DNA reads TGTGCCAGCAGCCCGCCGACTAGCTTGAACACCGGGGAGCTGTTTTTT. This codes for CASSPPTSLNTGELFF. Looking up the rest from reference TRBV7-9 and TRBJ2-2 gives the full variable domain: DTGVSQNPRHKITKRGQNVTFRCDPISEHNRLYWYRQTLGQGPEFLTYFQNEAQLEKSRLLSDRFSAERPKGSFSTLEIQRTEQGDSAMYLCASSPPTSLNTGELFFGEGSRLTVL.

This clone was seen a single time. The CDR3 region is CASKAETGRETQYF. CDR3 coding DNA: TGTGCCAGCAAAGCGGAGACAGGCCGAGAGACCCAGTACTTC. This chain uses TRBV2 with TRBJ2-5, with D possibly TRBD1 on 6 matching bases. Germline loops: CDR1 SNHLY, CDR2 FYNNEI. The CDR3 runs to 14 residues. V was shortened by 7 bases and J by 4 bases, with 16 bases between the two germline ends.

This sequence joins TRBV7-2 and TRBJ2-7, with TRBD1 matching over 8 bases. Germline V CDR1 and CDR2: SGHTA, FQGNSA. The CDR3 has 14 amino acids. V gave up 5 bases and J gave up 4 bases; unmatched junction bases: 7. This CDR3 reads CASSPWTGSYEQYF. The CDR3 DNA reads TGTGCCAGCAGCCCTTGGACAGGGTCTTACGAGCAGTACTTC.

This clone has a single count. CDR3 DNA: TGTGCCAGCAGTTACTCGATGGGACAGGCTACCGGGGAGCTGTTTTTT. Translated, it gives CASSYSMGQATGELFF. V and J are TRBV6-5 and TRBJ2-2; TRBD1 matches at 8 bases. This CDR3 has 16 amino acids. J was trimmed by 5 bases and V by 0 bases; bases with no gene match: 5. Germline CDR1 and CDR2: MNHEY and SVGAGI.

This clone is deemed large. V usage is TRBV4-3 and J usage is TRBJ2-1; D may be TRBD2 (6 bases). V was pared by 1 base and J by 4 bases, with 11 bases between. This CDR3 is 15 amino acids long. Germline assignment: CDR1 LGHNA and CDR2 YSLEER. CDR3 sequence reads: CASSQGGAEYNEQFF. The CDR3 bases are TGCGCCAGCAGCCAAGGCGGGGCCGAGTACAATGAGCAGTTCTTC.

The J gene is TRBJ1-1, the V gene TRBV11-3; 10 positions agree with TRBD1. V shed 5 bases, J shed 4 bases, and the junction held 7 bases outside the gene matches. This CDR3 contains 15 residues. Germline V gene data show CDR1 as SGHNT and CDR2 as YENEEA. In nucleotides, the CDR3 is TGTGCCAGCAGCCCCCGGGACAGGGGAGTCACTGAAGCTTTCTTT. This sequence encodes CASSPRDRGVTEAFF.

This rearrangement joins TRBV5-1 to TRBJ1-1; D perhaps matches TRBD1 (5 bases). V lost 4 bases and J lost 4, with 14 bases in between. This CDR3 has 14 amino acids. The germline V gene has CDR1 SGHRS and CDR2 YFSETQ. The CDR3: CASSLQGEGTEAFF. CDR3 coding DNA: TGCGCCAGCAGCCTTCAAGGGGAAGGCACTGAAGCTTTCTTT.

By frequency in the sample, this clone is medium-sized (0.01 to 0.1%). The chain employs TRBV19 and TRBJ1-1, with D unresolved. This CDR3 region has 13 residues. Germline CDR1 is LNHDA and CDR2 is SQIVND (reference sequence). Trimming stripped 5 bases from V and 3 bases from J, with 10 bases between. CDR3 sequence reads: CASSGVFDTEAFF. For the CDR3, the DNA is TGTGCCAGTAGTGGAGTTTTTGACACTGAAGCTTTCTTT.

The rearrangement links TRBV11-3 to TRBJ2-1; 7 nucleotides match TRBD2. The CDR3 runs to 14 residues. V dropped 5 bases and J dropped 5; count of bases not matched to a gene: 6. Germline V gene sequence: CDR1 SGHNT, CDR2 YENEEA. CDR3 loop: CASSRDYGDNEQFF. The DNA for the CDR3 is TGTGCCAGCAGCCGGGACTACGGAGACAATGAGCAGTTCTTC. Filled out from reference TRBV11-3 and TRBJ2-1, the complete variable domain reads EAGVVQSPRYKIIEKKQPVAFWCNPISGHNTLYWYLQNLGQGPELLIRYENEEAVDDSQLPKDRFSAERLKGVDSTLKIQPAELGDSAVYLCASSRDYGDNEQFFGPGTRLTVL.

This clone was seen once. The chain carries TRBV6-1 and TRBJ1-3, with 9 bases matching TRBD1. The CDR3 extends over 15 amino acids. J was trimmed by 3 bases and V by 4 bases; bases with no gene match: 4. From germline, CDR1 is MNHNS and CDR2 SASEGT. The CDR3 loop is CASSGGTGLGNTIYF. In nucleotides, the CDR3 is TGTGCCAGCAGTGGTGGGACAGGGCTTGGAAACACCATATATTTT.

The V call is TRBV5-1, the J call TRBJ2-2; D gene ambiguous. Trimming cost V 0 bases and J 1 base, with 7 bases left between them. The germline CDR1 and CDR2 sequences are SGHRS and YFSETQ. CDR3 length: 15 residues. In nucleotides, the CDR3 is TGCGCCAGCAGCTTGGAACAGTTGAACACCGGGGAGCTGTTTTTT. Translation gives CASSLEQLNTGELFF. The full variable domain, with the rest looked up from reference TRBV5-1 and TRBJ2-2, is KAGVTQTPRYLIKTRGQQVTLSCSPISGHRSVSWYQQTPGQGLQFLFEYFSETQRNKGNFPGRFSGRQFSNSRSEMNVSTLELGDSALYLCASSLEQLNTGELFFGEGSRLTVL.

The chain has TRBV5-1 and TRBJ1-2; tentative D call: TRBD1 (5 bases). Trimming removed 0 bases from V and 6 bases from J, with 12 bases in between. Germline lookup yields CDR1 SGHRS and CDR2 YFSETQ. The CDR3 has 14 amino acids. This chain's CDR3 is CASSLGGESDGYTF. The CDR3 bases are TGCGCCAGCAGCTTGGGGGGGGAGTCGGATGGCTACACCTTC.

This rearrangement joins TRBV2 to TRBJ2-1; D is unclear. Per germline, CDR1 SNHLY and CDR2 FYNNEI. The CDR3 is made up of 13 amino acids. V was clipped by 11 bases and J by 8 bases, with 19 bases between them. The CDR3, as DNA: TGTGCCGCAGAGTTGGAGTCTCTCGATGAGCAGTTCTTC. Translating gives CAAELESLDEQFF.

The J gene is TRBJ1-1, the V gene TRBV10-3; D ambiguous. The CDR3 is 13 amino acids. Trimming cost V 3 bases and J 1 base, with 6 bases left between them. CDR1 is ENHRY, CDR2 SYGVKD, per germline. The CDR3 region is CAISDSTNTEAFF. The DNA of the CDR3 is TGTGCCATCAGTGACAGTACGAACACTGAAGCTTTCTTT.

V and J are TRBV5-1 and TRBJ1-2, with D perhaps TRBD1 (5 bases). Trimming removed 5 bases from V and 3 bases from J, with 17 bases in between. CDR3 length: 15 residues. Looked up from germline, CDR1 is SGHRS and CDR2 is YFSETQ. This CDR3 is CASRSRIRGDYGYTF. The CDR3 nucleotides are TGCGCCAGCAGGTCAAGGATCCGGGGGGACTATGGCTACACCTTC.

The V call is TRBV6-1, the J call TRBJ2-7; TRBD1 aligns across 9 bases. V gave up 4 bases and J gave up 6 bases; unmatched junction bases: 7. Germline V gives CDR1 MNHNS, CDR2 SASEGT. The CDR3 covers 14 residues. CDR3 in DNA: TGTGCCAGCAGTGCTGGGGGACAGGGCACCGAGCAGTACTTC. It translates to CASSAGGQGTEQYF.